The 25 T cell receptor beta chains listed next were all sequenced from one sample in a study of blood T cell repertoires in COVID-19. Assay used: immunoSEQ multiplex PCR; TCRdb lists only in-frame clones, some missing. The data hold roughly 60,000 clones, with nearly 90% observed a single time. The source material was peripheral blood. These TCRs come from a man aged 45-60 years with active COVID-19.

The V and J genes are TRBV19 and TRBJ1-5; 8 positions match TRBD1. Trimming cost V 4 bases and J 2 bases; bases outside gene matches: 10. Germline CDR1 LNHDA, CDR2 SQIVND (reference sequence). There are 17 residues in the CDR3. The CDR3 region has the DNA TGTGCCAGTAGTAGGGCCATGACAGGGGTCGGCAATCAGCCCCAGCATTTT. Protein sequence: CASSRAMTGVGNQPQHF.

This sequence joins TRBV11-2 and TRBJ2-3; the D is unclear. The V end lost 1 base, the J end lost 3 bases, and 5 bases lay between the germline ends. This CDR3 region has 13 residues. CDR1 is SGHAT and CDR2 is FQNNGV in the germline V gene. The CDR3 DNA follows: TGTGCCAGCAGCTTAGCCGGGACAGATACGCAGTATTTT. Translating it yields CASSLAGTDTQYF.

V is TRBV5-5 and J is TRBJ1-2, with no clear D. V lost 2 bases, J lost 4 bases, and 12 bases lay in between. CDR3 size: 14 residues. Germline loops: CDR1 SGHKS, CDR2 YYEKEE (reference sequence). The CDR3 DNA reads TGTGCCAGCAGCTTCGGGTCGCGGGGCTATGGCTACACCTTC. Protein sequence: CASSFGSRGYGYTF.

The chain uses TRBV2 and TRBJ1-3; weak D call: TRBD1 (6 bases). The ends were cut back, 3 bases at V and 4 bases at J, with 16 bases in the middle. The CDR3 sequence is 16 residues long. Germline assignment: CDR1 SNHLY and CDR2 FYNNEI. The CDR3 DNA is TGTGCCAGCAGTGATCCCCGGTGGGGGCGAGGAAACACCATATATTTT. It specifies CASSDPRWGRGNTIYF.

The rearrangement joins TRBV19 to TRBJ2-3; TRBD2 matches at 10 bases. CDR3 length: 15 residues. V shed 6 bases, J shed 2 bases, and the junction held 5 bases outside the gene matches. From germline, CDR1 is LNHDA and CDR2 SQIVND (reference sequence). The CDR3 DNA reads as TGTGCCAGTAGGGTAACTAGCGGGGTCACAGATACGCAGTATTTT. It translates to CASRVTSGVTDTQYF.

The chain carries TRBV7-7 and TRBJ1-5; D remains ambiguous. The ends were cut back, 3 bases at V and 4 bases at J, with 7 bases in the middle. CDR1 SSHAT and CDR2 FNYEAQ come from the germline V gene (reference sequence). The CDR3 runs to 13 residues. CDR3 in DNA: TGTGCCAGCAGCTTGGGCAGAAATCAGCCCCAGCATTTT. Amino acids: CASSLGRNQPQHF. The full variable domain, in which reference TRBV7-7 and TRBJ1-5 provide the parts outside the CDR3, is GAGVSQSPRYKVTKRGQDVTLRCDPISSHATLYWYQQALGQGPEFLTYFNYEAQPDKSGLPSDRFSAERPEGSISTLTIQRTEQRDSAMYRCASSLGRNQPQHFGDGTRLSIL.

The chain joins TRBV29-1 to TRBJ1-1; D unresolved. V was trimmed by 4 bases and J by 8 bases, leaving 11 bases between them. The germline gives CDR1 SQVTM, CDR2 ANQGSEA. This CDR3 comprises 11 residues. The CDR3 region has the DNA TGCAGCGTTGTCGGGGAATTGGAAGCTTTCTTT. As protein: CSVVGELEAFF.

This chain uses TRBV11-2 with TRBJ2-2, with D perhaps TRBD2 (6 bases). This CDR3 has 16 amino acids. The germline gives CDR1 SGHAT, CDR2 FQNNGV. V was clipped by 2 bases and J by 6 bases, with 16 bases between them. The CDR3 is CASSLNVGASAGELFF. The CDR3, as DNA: TGTGCCAGCAGCTTAAATGTGGGTGCTAGCGCCGGGGAGCTGTTTTTT. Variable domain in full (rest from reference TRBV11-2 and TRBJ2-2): EAGVAQSPRYKIIEKRQSVAFWCNPISGHATLYWYQQILGQGPKLLIQFQNNGVVDDSQLPKDRFSAERLKGVDSTLKIQPAKLEDSAVYLCASSLNVGASAGELFFGEGSRLTVL.

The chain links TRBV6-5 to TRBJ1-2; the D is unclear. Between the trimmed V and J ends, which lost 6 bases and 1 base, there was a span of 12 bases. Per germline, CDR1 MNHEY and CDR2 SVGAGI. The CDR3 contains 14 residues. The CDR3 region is CASRPVGSNYGYTF. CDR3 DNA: TGTGCCAGCAGGCCGGTGGGGAGTAACTATGGCTACACCTTC.

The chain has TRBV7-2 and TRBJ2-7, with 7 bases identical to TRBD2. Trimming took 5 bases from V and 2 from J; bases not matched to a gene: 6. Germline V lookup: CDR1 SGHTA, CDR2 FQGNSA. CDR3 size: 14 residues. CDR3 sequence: CASSLGAGAYEQYF. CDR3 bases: TGTGCCAGCAGCCTTGGGGCGGGGGCCTACGAGCAGTACTTC.

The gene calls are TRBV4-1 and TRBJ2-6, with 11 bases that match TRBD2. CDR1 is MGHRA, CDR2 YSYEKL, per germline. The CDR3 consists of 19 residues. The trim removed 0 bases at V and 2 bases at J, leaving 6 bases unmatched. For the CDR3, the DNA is TGCGCCAGCAGCCAAGATTTGACTAGCGGGGTTGCTGGGGCCAACGTCCTGACTTTC. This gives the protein CASSQDLTSGVAGANVLTF.

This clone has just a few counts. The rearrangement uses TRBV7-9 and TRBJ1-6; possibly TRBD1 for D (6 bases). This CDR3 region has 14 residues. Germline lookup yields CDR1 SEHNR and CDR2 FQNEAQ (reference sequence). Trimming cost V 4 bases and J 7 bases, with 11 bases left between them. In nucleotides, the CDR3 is TGTGCCAGCAGCTCTCAGGGGTCCAATTCACCCCTCCACTTT. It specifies CASSSQGSNSPLHF.

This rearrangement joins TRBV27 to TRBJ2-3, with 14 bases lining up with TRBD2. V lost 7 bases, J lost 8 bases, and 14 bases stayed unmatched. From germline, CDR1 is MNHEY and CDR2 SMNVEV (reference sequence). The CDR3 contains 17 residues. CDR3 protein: CASTTIGLAGGFFTQYF. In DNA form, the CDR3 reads TGTGCCAGCACCACCATTGGACTAGCGGGGGGTTTTTTTACGCAGTATTTT.

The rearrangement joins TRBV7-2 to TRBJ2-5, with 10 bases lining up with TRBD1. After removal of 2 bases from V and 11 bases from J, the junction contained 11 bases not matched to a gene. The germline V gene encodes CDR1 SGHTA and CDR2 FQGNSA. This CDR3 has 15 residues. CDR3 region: CASSLRPTGGASQYF. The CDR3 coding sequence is TGTGCCAGCAGCTTACGCCCGACAGGGGGCGCTTCACAGTACTTC.

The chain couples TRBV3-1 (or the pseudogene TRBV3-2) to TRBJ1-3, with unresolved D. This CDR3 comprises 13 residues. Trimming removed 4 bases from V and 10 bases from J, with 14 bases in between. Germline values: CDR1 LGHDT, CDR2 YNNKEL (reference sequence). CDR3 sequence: CASSPASRRTIYF. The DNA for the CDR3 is TGTGCCAGCAGCCCCGCCAGCCGGCGGACCATATATTTT.

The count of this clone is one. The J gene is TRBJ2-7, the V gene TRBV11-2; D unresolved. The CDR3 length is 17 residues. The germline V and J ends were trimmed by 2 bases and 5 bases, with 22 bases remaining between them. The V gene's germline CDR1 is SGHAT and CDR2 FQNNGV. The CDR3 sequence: CASSLHPPSRPRDEQYF. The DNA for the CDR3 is TGTGCCAGCAGCTTACATCCTCCCTCACGGCCCCGGGACGAGCAGTACTTC.

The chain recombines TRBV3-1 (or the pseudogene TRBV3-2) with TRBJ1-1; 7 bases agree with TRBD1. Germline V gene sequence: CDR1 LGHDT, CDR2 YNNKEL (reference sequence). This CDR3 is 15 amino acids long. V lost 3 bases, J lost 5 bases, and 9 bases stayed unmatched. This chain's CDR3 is CASSQTGMVKTEAFF. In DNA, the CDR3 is TGTGCCAGCAGCCAGACAGGGATGGTAAAGACTGAAGCTTTCTTT.

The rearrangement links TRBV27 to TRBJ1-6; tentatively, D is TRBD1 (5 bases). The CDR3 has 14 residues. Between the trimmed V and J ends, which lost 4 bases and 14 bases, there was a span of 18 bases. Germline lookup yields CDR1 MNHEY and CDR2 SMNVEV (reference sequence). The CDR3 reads CASSSDMWDPALHF. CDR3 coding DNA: TGTGCCAGCAGTTCGGACATGTGGGATCCAGCCCTCCACTTT.

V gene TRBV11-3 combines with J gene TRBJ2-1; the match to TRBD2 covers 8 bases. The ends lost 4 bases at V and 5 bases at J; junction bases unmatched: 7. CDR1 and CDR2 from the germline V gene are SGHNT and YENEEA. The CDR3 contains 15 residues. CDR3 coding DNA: TGTGCCAGCAGCTACCTAGCGGGCGGAAACAATGAGCAGTTCTTC. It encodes CASSYLAGGNNEQFF.

This chain's CDR3 is CASSLSRSSYNEQFF. In DNA, the CDR3 is TGTGCCAGCAGCTTGTCTAGGTCCTCCTACAATGAGCAGTTCTTC. V usage is TRBV7-2 and J usage is TRBJ2-1; no definite D call. V was pared by 3 bases and J by 0 bases, with 9 bases between. The germline gives CDR1 SGHTA, CDR2 FQGNSA. This CDR3 has 15 amino acids.

Here the CDR3 reads CASSPPDRVYEQYF. Written as DNA, the CDR3 is TGTGCCAGCAGCCCCCCGGACAGGGTCTACGAGCAGTACTTC. V usage is TRBV3-1 (or the pseudogene TRBV3-2) and J usage is TRBJ2-7, with TRBD1 matching 8 bases. J lost 3 bases, V lost 4 bases, and 5 bases had no gene match. This CDR3 comprises 14 residues. Germline CDR1 and CDR2: LGHDT and YNNKEL (reference sequence).

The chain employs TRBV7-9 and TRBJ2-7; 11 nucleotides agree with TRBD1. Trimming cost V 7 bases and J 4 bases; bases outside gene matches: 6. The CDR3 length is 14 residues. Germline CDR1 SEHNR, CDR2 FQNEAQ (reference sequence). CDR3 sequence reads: CASTNGQGAYEQYF. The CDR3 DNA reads TGTGCCAGCACCAACGGACAGGGGGCATACGAGCAGTACTTC.

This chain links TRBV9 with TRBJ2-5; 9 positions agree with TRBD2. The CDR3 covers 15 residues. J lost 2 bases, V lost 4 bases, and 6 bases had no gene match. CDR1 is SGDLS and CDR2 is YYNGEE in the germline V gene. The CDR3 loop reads CASSLSGGLQETQYF. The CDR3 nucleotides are TGTGCCAGCAGCCTTAGCGGGGGCCTTCAAGAGACCCAGTACTTC.

The CDR3 region has the DNA TGTGCCAGCAGCGTCCCACTAGCGGGACGTAATGAGCAGTTCTTC. It specifies CASSVPLAGRNEQFF. The chain is built from TRBV9 and TRBJ2-1, with 10 nucleotides matching TRBD2. CDR1 SGDLS and CDR2 YYNGEE come from the germline V gene. J lost 7 bases, V lost 2 bases, and 6 bases had no gene match. The CDR3 is made up of 15 amino acids.

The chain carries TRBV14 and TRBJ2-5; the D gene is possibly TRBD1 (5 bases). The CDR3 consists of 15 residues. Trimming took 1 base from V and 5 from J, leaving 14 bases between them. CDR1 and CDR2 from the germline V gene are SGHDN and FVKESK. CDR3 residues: CASSQGGRDAETQYF. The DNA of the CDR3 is TGTGCCAGCAGCCAAGGGGGCAGGGATGCGGAGACCCAGTACTTC.